The text below deals with one T cell receptor delta chain. The TCRdb protein comes from a much larger clone and disagrees with this DNA's translation at residue 17, likely due to a read error; the protein given here is derived from the DNA. This sample was taken from a study of γδ T cells in repeated Plasmodium falciparum infection. Looked up from germline, CDR1 is TSWWSYY and CDR2 is QGS. This CDR3 spans 21 amino acids. TCRdb fed the multiplex PCR reads to CATT. This table has around 50,000 delta-chain clones, about 2% appearing once. Vgamma9/Vdelta2+ and Vdelta2-negative gammadelta T cells were flow-sorted from PBMC for bulk sequencing.

The gene calls are TRDV1 and TRDJ1, with 10 positions matching TRDD3. TCRdb offers no J gene call, so here the DNA was matched to germline to obtain one. Sequenced input: gamma-delta T cells from blood. The TCR originated in a pool of human donors (malaria-infected and uninfected, not separated). The CDR3 coding sequence is TGTGCTCTTGGGAAGGGGATTCTTTGGTGGGGGATACCAAAGTACACCTATAAACTCATCTTT. It encodes CALGKGILWWGIPKYTYKLIF.